A single sample is the source of the 18 T cell receptor beta chains below, sequenced in a study of blood T cell repertoires in COVID-19. Clones were sequenced by immunoSEQ multiplex PCR, and TCRdb holds only the in-frame ones, with some missing. Altogether some 50,000 clones are present, around 81% being singletons, with the ten largest covering roughly 5%. The sample comprised peripheral blood. The receptor set was obtained from a human donor in a cohort sampled during active COVID-19.

The CDR3 DNA reads TGCGCCAGCAGCCAAGTCCTACTAGCGGGGGGGCGTATGTTCTTC. Protein product: CASSQVLLAGGRMFF. The chain is built from TRBV4-1 and TRBJ2-1, with TRBD2 identical over 13 bases. After removal of 1 base from V and 15 bases from J, the junction contained 9 bases not matched to a gene. CDR3 length equals 15 residues. Germline CDR1 MGHRA, CDR2 YSYEKL.

CDR3 sequence reads: CASSPRSGQPQHF. CDR3 DNA: TGTGCCAGCAGTCCACGATCGGGTCAGCCCCAGCATTTT. This chain links TRBV6-5 with TRBJ1-5; D is uncertain. The CDR3 spans 13 residues. V dropped 5 bases and J dropped 6 bases, with 11 bases sitting between them. Germline V gives CDR1 MNHEY, CDR2 SVGAGI.

V and J are TRBV11-2 and TRBJ2-7; 8 bases are a match to TRBD1. Per germline, CDR1 SGHAT and CDR2 FQNNGV. This CDR3 region has 15 residues. Unmatched junction bases numbered 10, after V lost 6 bases and J lost 3 bases. This CDR3 is CASSHLGQEVYEQYF. CDR3 nucleotide sequence: TGTGCCAGCAGTCACCTGGGACAGGAGGTCTACGAGCAGTACTTC.

This chain connects TRBV7-9 to TRBJ1-4; weak D call: TRBD1 (6 bases). Between the trimmed V and J ends, which lost 2 bases and 2 bases, there was a span of 9 bases. Per germline, CDR1 SEHNR and CDR2 FQNEAQ (reference sequence). This CDR3 region has 15 residues. The CDR3 DNA reads as TGTGCCAGCAGCTTAATGGACAGTACTAATGAAAAACTGTTTTTT. Amino acids: CASSLMDSTNEKLFF.

The gene calls are TRBV19 and TRBJ1-2, with TRBD1 as a possible D gene (5 bases). Trimming cost V 7 bases and J 6 bases, with 18 bases left between them. CDR3 length: 14 residues. Germline CDR1 LNHDA, CDR2 SQIVND (reference sequence). CDR3 residues: CASNILGGVDGYTF. The DNA for the CDR3 is TGTGCCAGTAACATTCTCGGGGGAGTTGATGGCTACACCTTC.

This chain uses TRBV7-8 with TRBJ1-2; TRBD1 aligns across 7 bases. This CDR3 contains 14 residues. CDR1 is SGHVS and CDR2 is FQNEAQ in the germline V gene. With V trimmed by 1 base and J by 2 bases, 1 base remained unmatched. The DNA for the CDR3 is TGTGCCAGCAGCTTAGTACAGGGGAACTATGGCTACACCTTC. Protein sequence: CASSLVQGNYGYTF.

V gene TRBV3-1 (or the pseudogene TRBV3-2) combines with J gene TRBJ1-1; D is unresolved. The V and J ends lost 0 bases and 4 bases respectively, with 9 bases between them. CDR3 size: 14 residues. Germline V lookup: CDR1 LGHDT, CDR2 YNNKEL (reference sequence). The CDR3 region has the DNA TGTGCCAGCAGCCAAGACGCCCAGATCACTGAAGCTTTCTTT. Translated, it gives CASSQDAQITEAFF.

V usage is TRBV5-1 and J usage is TRBJ2-7, with 11 bases lining up with TRBD1. The germline gives CDR1 SGHRS, CDR2 YFSETQ. The length of the CDR3 is 15 residues. V was clipped by 4 bases and J by 5 bases; unmatched bases: 8. CDR3 sequence: CASSNGQGAIHEQYF. The CDR3 region has the DNA TGCGCCAGCAGCAACGGACAGGGGGCAATTCACGAGCAGTACTTC. The variable domain in full, completed from reference TRBV5-1 and TRBJ2-7, reads KAGVTQTPRYLIKTRGQQVTLSCSPISGHRSVSWYQQTPGQGLQFLFEYFSETQRNKGNFPGRFSGRQFSNSRSEMNVSTLELGDSALYLCASSNGQGAIHEQYFGPGTRLTVT.

The V gene is TRBV6-1, the J gene TRBJ2-7; the D gene is possibly TRBD1 (5 bases). CDR1 MNHNS and CDR2 SASEGT come from the germline V gene. The CDR3 consists of 15 residues. Trimming took 1 base from V and 2 from J, leaving 12 bases between them. The CDR3 DNA sequence: TGTGCCAGCAGTGAAGGGTGGAAAGGGGCCTACGAGCAGTACTTC. Encoded protein: CASSEGWKGAYEQYF.

The chain recombines TRBV3-1 (or the pseudogene TRBV3-2) with TRBJ1-5, with 7 nucleotides matching TRBD1. The CDR3 is made up of 15 amino acids. Germline V gene data show CDR1 as LGHDT and CDR2 as YNNKEL (reference sequence). The J segment lost 7 bases and the V segment lost 1 base, leaving 7 bases of the junction unmatched. The CDR3 DNA reads TGTGCCAGCAGCCAAGGTCAGGGGACAGTCCAGCCCCAGCATTTT. Protein: CASSQGQGTVQPQHF.

This clone was seen a single time. The V gene is TRBV4-3, the J gene TRBJ2-2; D may be TRBD1 (5 bases). The CDR3 totals 15 residues. Trimming left V 3 bases short and J 3 bases short, with 11 bases between. From germline, CDR1 is LGHNA and CDR2 YSLEER. The CDR3 DNA follows: TGCGCCAGCAGCCAGGCCCCAGGGTACACCGGGGAGCTGTTTTTT. It yields the protein CASSQAPGYTGELFF.

The sample holds a few counts of this clone. The chain joins TRBV7-9 to TRBJ2-1, with 11 bases lining up with TRBD1. Germline V CDR1 and CDR2: SEHNR, FQNEAQ (reference sequence). This CDR3 is 15 amino acids long. J gave up 2 bases and V 5 bases, and 2 bases lay outside the gene matches. Here the CDR3 reads CASSVGQGAYNEQFF. CDR3 DNA: TGTGCCAGCAGCGTGGGACAGGGGGCCTACAATGAGCAGTTCTTC.

The rearrangement uses TRBV3-1 (or the pseudogene TRBV3-2) and TRBJ2-7; weak D call: TRBD1 (7 bases). CDR1 and CDR2 (germline): LGHDT, YNNKEL (reference sequence). Trimming cost V 4 bases and J 1 base, with 11 bases left between them. There are 14 residues in the CDR3. CDR3 region: CASSPTGTSYEQYF. As DNA, the CDR3 is TGTGCCAGCAGCCCGACAGGGACTTCCTACGAGCAGTACTTC.

V and J are TRBV5-8 and TRBJ2-7; 13 nucleotides agree with TRBD2. This CDR3 is 17 amino acids long. Trimming took 5 bases from V and 2 from J; bases not matched to a gene: 10. Germline V gives CDR1 SGHTS, CDR2 YDEGEE. CDR3 loop: CASRRIRTSGRAYEQYF. The CDR3 DNA reads as TGTGCCAGCAGGAGGATAAGGACTAGCGGGAGAGCCTACGAGCAGTACTTC.

The chain couples TRBV7-9 to TRBJ2-7, with D perhaps matching TRBD2 (5 bases). Trimming pared 5 bases from V and 0 bases from J, leaving 11 bases between. The CDR3 has 14 residues. The V gene's germline CDR1 is SEHNR and CDR2 FQNEAQ (reference sequence). CDR3 protein: CASSGWESSYEQYF. As DNA, the CDR3 is TGTGCCAGCAGCGGGTGGGAGAGCTCCTACGAGCAGTACTTC.

The chain employs TRBV28 and TRBJ2-7, with 7 bases matching TRBD2. Germline V gives CDR1 MDHEN, CDR2 SYDVKM. The V segment lost 5 bases and the J segment 2 bases; nucleotides outside the gene matches: 6. This CDR3 spans 14 amino acids. The CDR3 DNA is TGTGCCAGCAGTAGACAAAGCGGGGCCTACGAGCAGTACTTC. It encodes CASSRQSGAYEQYF.

This clone was observed once. In DNA, the CDR3 is TGTGCCAGTAGTTTGTCTTCGAACACTGAAGCTTTCTTT. Protein sequence: CASSLSSNTEAFF. The chain has TRBV19 and TRBJ1-1; D is unresolved. The CDR3 is 13 amino acids. V was clipped by 5 bases and J by 1 base, with 8 bases between them. Germline V CDR1 and CDR2: LNHDA, SQIVND (reference sequence). The full variable domain, with the rest looked up from reference TRBV19 and TRBJ1-1, is DGGITQSPKYLFRKEGQNVTLSCEQNLNHDAMYWYRQDPGQGLRLIYYSQIVNDFQKGDIAEGYSVSREKKESFPLTVTSAQKNPTAFYLCASSLSSNTEAFFGQGTRLTVV.

J is TRBJ1-1 and V is TRBV6-1; tentatively, D is TRBD1 (5 bases). The ends were cut back, 2 bases at V and 4 bases at J, with 14 bases in the middle. In germline, CDR1 is MNHNS, CDR2 SASEGT. This CDR3 is 15 amino acids long. CDR3 nucleotide sequence: TGTGCCAGCAGTGAAAGGCAGGACATCCCCACTGAAGCTTTCTTT. This translates into CASSERQDIPTEAFF.